Below, 24 T cell receptor beta chains from the same sample are listed, as sequenced in a study of T cell repertoires in cytomegalovirus infection. MiXCR, run by TCRdb on the reads, gives a single entry per CDR3 protein. This sample has about 240,000 distinct CDR3 sequences; about 7% occur once, and the top ten carry 5.5% to 8%. Material for sequencing was PBMCs. Receptors originate from a human donor in good health (CMV status not recorded). Some clones in this sample may be carry-over from other donors' samples.

This clonotype was observed at least ten times. This chain links TRBV18 with TRBJ1-1; D is possibly TRBD1 (6 bases). CDR3 size: 17 residues. From germline, CDR1 is KGHSH and CDR2 LQKENI. The germline V and J ends were trimmed by 6 bases and 0 bases, with 20 bases remaining between them. The CDR3 nucleotides are TGTGCCAGCTCCCAGGGCACAGGGTCTATCATGAACACTGAAGCTTTCTTT. Residues: CASSQGTGSIMNTEAFF.

The sample holds many counts of this clonotype. The chain has TRBV29-1 and TRBJ1-1; 8 positions agree with TRBD1. The V gene's germline CDR1 is SQVTM and CDR2 ANQGSEA. This CDR3 has 12 residues. Losses at the gene ends were 7 bases for V and 5 bases for J; bases not matched to a gene: 6. The CDR3 sequence is CSGSQGETEAFF. The CDR3 coding sequence is TGCAGCGGATCACAGGGGGAAACTGAAGCTTTCTTT.

The sample holds a few counts of this clonotype. This rearrangement joins TRBV6-5 to TRBJ1-5; D possibly corresponds to TRBD1 (5 bases). This CDR3 contains 14 residues. Trimming pared 2 bases from V and 3 bases from J, leaving 8 bases between. Germline V gene lookup returns CDR1 MNHEY and CDR2 SVGAGI. CDR3: CASSYVGVNQPQHF. CDR3 in DNA: TGTGCCAGCAGTTACGTGGGGGTCAATCAGCCCCAGCATTTT.

This clonotype was seen repeatedly, ten times or more. J is TRBJ1-1 and V is TRBV25-1; D is perhaps TRBD1 (6 bases). The CDR3 sequence is 12 residues long. Trimming took 8 bases from V and 4 from J, leaving 11 bases between them. Germline V lookup: CDR1 MGHDK, CDR2 SYGVNS. For the CDR3, the DNA is TGTGCCAGCGTCCAGGGGCGCACTGAAGCTTTCTTT. It translates to CASVQGRTEAFF.

This clonotype was picked up many times. The chain joins TRBV12-3 or TRBV12-4 to TRBJ1-5; the match to TRBD1 covers 8 bases. J lost 2 bases, V lost 5 bases, and 5 bases had no gene match. The CDR3 is 15 residues long. The CDR3 reads CASSRTGLGNQPQHF. The DNA of the CDR3 is TGTGCCAGCAGTCGGACAGGGCTGGGCAATCAGCCCCAGCATTTT.

This clonotype was recorded many times. The chain combines TRBV7-9 with TRBJ2-2, with D possibly being TRBD1 or TRBD2 (5 bases each). Trimming removed 2 bases at V and 1 base at J, with 11 bases between. The CDR3 sequence is 16 residues long. Germline V lookup: CDR1 SEHNR, CDR2 FQNEAQ (reference sequence). The CDR3 nucleotides read TGTGCCAGCAGCTTACCTGGGACCGGGAACACCGGGGAGCTGTTTTTT. Translation: CASSLPGTGNTGELFF. The complete variable domain, with remaining parts taken from reference TRBV7-9 and TRBJ2-2, reads DTGVSQNPRHKITKRGQNVTFRCDPISEHNRLYWYRQTLGQGPEFLTYFQNEAQLEKSRLLSDRFSAERPKGSFSTLEIQRTEQGDSAMYLCASSLPGTGNTGELFFGEGSRLTVL.

This clonotype was detected many times. At one boundary the junction diverges from the germline segment, which might be a read error. This sequence joins TRBV6-2 or TRBV6-3 and TRBJ1-1, with a possible D match to TRBD1 (6 bases). The length of the CDR3 is 16 residues. Per the germline V gene, CDR1 is MNHEY and CDR2 is SVGEGT. Written as DNA, the CDR3 is TGTGCCAGCAGTTATAGCGGGGGCCGCGTGAAAACTGAAGCTTTCTTT. It is translated as CASSYSGGRVKTEAFF.

The table lists this clonotype with many counts. J is TRBJ2-5 and V is TRBV20-1, with D possibly TRBD1 on 6 matching bases. V shed 0 bases and J shed 2 bases, with 10 bases lying between them. The CDR3 runs to 14 residues. Looked up from germline, CDR1 is DFQATT and CDR2 is SNEGSKA (reference sequence). The CDR3 coding sequence is TGCAGTGCTAGAGATTATGGACAGCAAGAGACCCAGTACTTC. Its translation: CSARDYGQQETQYF.

This clonotype was observed a handful of times. The chain carries TRBV20-1 and TRBJ2-3, with TRBD1 matching over 9 bases. The germline V gene encodes CDR1 DFQATT and CDR2 SNEGSKA (reference sequence). The V gene end was trimmed by 8 bases and the J gene end by 1 base; junction bases not matched to a gene: 13. The CDR3 totals 16 residues. The CDR3 loop reads CSTTLSRTGGTDTQYF. The DNA for the CDR3 is TGCAGTACAACCCTAAGTCGGACAGGGGGCACAGATACGCAGTATTTT.

This clonotype was observed many times. The chain couples TRBV12-3 or TRBV12-4 to TRBJ2-2; 9 bases are a match to TRBD1. V dropped 6 bases and J dropped 1; count of bases not matched to a gene: 0. This CDR3 contains 14 residues. In DNA, the CDR3 is TGTGCCAGCAGGGGACAGGGGAACACCGGGGAGCTGTTTTTT. Amino acid sequence: CASRGQGNTGELFF.

This clonotype has just one count. One base away lies a much larger clone, so this may be a sequencing read error. The genes are TRBV4-1 and TRBJ2-2; possible D gene TRBD2, 6 bases. The germline gives CDR1 MGHRA, CDR2 YSYEKL. CDR3 length: 15 amino acids. CDR3 coding DNA: TGCACCAGCAGCCAAGAAAGACTAGGCACCGGGGAGCTGTTTTTT. Residues: CTSSQERLGTGELFF.

The chain is built from TRBV20-1 and TRBJ1-2; D is unresolved. In germline, CDR1 is DFQATT, CDR2 SNEGSKA (reference sequence). This CDR3 has 12 amino acids. The V end lost 4 bases, the J end lost 2 bases, and 8 bases lay between the germline ends. The CDR3 DNA follows: TGCAGTGCTACGCCGGACAACTATGGCTACACCTTC. This translates into CSATPDNYGYTF.

This clonotype was counted at least ten times. The gene calls are TRBV7-2 and TRBJ2-1; no definite D call. The length of the CDR3 is 15 residues. Germline CDR1 and CDR2: SGHTA and FQGNSA. Trimming took off 4 bases at V and 6 bases at J, with 16 bases between the two ends. CDR3 sequence: CASSSTSAVLNEQFF. CDR3 DNA sequence: TGTGCCAGCAGCTCCACGTCGGCAGTGCTCAATGAGCAGTTCTTC. Together with reference TRBV7-2 and TRBJ2-1, the CDR3 gives the full variable domain: GAGVSQSPSNKVTEKGKDVELRCDPISGHTALYWYRQSLGQGLEFLIYFQGNSAPDKSGLPSDRFSAERTGGSVSTLTIQRTQQEDSAVYLCASSSTSAVLNEQFFGPGTRLTVL.

The table lists this clonotype with many counts. The chain combines TRBV7-2 with TRBJ2-2; TRBD2 is a possible D gene (5 bases). Trimming took 10 bases from V and 4 from J, leaving 13 bases between them. This CDR3 comprises 13 residues. Germline-derived CDR1 and CDR2 are SGHTA and FQGNSA. The CDR3 DNA sequence: TGTGCCAACAGAGGGAGCCCCACCGGGGAGCTGTTTTTT. This gives the protein CANRGSPTGELFF.

This clonotype was seen ten or more times. This chain connects TRBV20-1 to TRBJ1-1; D unclear. The CDR3 spans 11 residues. Trimming removed 0 bases from V and 8 bases from J, with 7 bases in between. Germline-derived CDR1 and CDR2 are DFQATT and SNEGSKA (reference sequence). CDR3 bases: TGCAGTGCTAGAGAGGTTCAAGAAGCTTTCTTT. Encoded protein: CSAREVQEAFF.

Many counts were recorded for this clonotype. The V call is TRBV29-1, the J call TRBJ1-2; no reliable D call. The V gene lost 2 bases and the J gene lost 1 base, with 8 bases spanning the gap. The CDR3 is made up of 13 amino acids. The germline gives CDR1 SQVTM, CDR2 ANQGSEA. CDR3 in amino acids: CSVESYGNYGYTF. The CDR3 region has the DNA TGCAGCGTTGAAAGTTACGGTAACTATGGCTACACCTTC.

The chain couples TRBV9 to TRBJ1-1; tentative D call: TRBD1 (5 bases). Trimming cost V 0 bases and J 11 bases, with 14 bases left between them. CDR1 and CDR2 from the germline V gene are SGDLS and YYNGEE. This CDR3 has 13 amino acids. The CDR3 protein is CASSVAGGVNAFF. The CDR3 DNA is TGTGCCAGCAGCGTAGCCGGGGGGGTGAATGCTTTCTTT. The entire variable domain, with the rest obtained from reference TRBV9 and TRBJ1-1, is as follows: DSGVTQTPKHLITATGQRVTLRCSPRSGDLSVYWYQQSLDQGLQFLIQYYNGEERAKGNILERFSAQQFPDLHSELNLSSLELGDSALYFCASSVAGGVNAFFGQGTRLTVV.

This clonotype showed up many times. This sequence joins TRBV7-6 and TRBJ2-7, with TRBD1 identical over 12 bases. Germline values: CDR1 SGHVS, CDR2 FNYEAQ. This CDR3 region has 17 residues. The V and J ends lost 3 bases and 1 base, in that order; junction bases with no gene match: 7. CDR3 residues: CASSLGTGGFSSYEQYF. CDR3 DNA: TGTGCCAGCAGCTTGGGGACAGGGGGCTTTTCGTCCTACGAGCAGTACTTC.

This clonotype was picked up many times. This chain uses TRBV11-2 with TRBJ2-1, with 10 positions matching TRBD1. Per germline, CDR1 SGHAT and CDR2 FQNNGV. The CDR3 spans 14 residues. V shed 5 bases, J shed 8 bases, and the junction held 6 bases outside the gene matches. Here the CDR3 DNA reads TGTGCCAGCAGCGACAGGGGGCTTGGGGATGAGCAGTTCTTC. Its protein product is CASSDRGLGDEQFF.

This clonotype came up a few times. The CDR3 bases are TGTGCCACCGAAGGAGGCTCTGGAAACACCATATATTTT. Its protein product is CATEGGSGNTIYF. The V call is TRBV28, the J call TRBJ1-3, with unresolved D. With 10 bases removed from V and 0 bases from J, the gap between germline ends came to 10 bases. Germline assignment: CDR1 MDHEN and CDR2 SYDVKM. The CDR3 is 13 amino acids.

The table lists this clonotype with many counts. This chain joins TRBV7-2 and TRBJ1-2; TRBD1 agrees at 7 bases. This CDR3 has 13 residues. J was trimmed by 8 bases and V by 0 bases; bases with no gene match: 3. Germline values: CDR1 SGHTA, CDR2 FQGNSA. CDR3 sequence reads: CASSLAGGDGYTF. DNA of the CDR3: TGTGCCAGCAGCTTAGCAGGGGGCGACGGCTACACCTTC.

This clonotype has a count of ten or more. The chain uses TRBV2 and TRBJ1-2; 7 bases match TRBD1. Germline V gene lookup returns CDR1 SNHLY and CDR2 FYNNEI. V lost 3 bases and J lost 8; bases outside the gene matches: 6. The CDR3 loop spans 13 amino acids. CDR3 amino acids: CASSEEGAGGYTF. The CDR3 DNA is TGTGCCAGCAGTGAGGAGGGGGCCGGAGGCTACACCTTC.

Remarks on this clonotype: This may be a read error, as it is one base from a much larger clone. The rearrangement links TRBV18 to TRBJ1-2; no reliable D call. This CDR3 comprises 13 residues. CDR1 is KGHSH and CDR2 is LQKENI in the germline V gene. V was trimmed by 1 base and J by 6 bases, leaving 9 bases between them. The CDR3, as DNA: TGTGCCAGCTCACCACGGTCGTTGAATGGCTACACCTTC. Residues: CASSPRSLNGYTF.

This clonotype was seen many times. This rearrangement joins TRBV19 to TRBJ1-2; 9 positions agree with TRBD1. CDR3 length equals 15 residues. Germline V gives CDR1 LNHDA, CDR2 SQIVND (reference sequence). With V trimmed by 5 bases and J by 4 bases, 8 bases remained unmatched. The CDR3 DNA reads TGTGCCAGTAGTTCACAGGGGGCGGCAAGCTATGGCTACACCTTC. Translating it yields CASSSQGAASYGYTF.